These 8 T cell receptor beta chains were all obtained from the same sample, sequenced in a study of T cell responses to AZD1222 COVID-19 vaccine. TCRdb's table, derived via immunoSEQ multiplex PCR, lists solely in-frame clones and lacks some. The sample has some 120,000 clones, roughly 91% seen once; the top ten hold 2.8%. Sequencing used peripheral blood, obtained on day 0 of AZD1222 vaccination. The receptors were sampled from an adult in good health.

The J gene is TRBJ2-2, the V gene TRBV7-6, with no clear D. The CDR3 is 15 residues long. CDR1 and CDR2 (germline): SGHVS, FNYEAQ. The V and J ends lost 1 base and 2 bases respectively, with 8 bases between them. The CDR3 protein is CASSLGTPNTGELFF. The CDR3, as DNA: TGTGCCAGCAGCTTAGGTACTCCAAACACCGGGGAGCTGTTTTTT. The full variable domain, completed using reference TRBV7-6 and TRBJ2-2, is GAGVSQSPRYKVTKRGQDVALRCDPISGHVSLYWYRQALGQGPEFLTYFNYEAQQDKSGLPNDRFSAERPEGSISTLTIQRTEQRDSAMYRCASSLGTPNTGELFFGEGSRLTVL.

The chain is built from TRBV7-9 and TRBJ2-2; D remains ambiguous. The germline V gene has CDR1 SEHNR and CDR2 FQNEAQ (reference sequence). The V gene lost 2 bases and the J gene lost 4 bases, with 5 bases spanning the gap. CDR3 length: 13 amino acids. The CDR3 spells CASSLIPTGELFF. The CDR3 DNA reads TGTGCCAGCAGCTTAATCCCCACCGGGGAGCTGTTTTTT.

This chain joins TRBV11-2 and TRBJ1-1; D unresolved. The V gene's germline CDR1 is SGHAT and CDR2 FQNNGV. CDR3 length: 14 amino acids. Trimming removed 0 bases from V and 10 bases from J, with 15 bases in between. CDR3 DNA sequence: TGTGCCAGCAGCTTAGATTGGCGTTCAGCGCGAGCTTTCTTT. This translates into CASSLDWRSARAFF.

The chain has TRBV6-4 and TRBJ2-1, with TRBD2 matching over 14 bases. Losses at the gene ends were 4 bases for V and 7 bases for J; bases not matched to a gene: 6. Germline values: CDR1 MRHNA, CDR2 SNTAGT. This CDR3 contains 16 residues. CDR3 residues: CASSATTSGRGNEQFF. The CDR3, as DNA: TGTGCCAGCAGTGCGACGACTAGCGGGAGGGGAAATGAGCAGTTCTTC.

This clone turned up a few times. The chain couples TRBV25-1 to TRBJ1-1; TRBD1 agrees at 9 bases. Per the germline V gene, CDR1 is MGHDK and CDR2 is SYGVNS. The CDR3 covers 14 residues. V dropped 4 bases and J dropped 4; count of bases not matched to a gene: 4. CDR3 DNA: TGTGCCAGCAGTGCGACAGGGGGTAGCACTGAAGCTTTCTTT. The encoded protein is CASSATGGSTEAFF.

The chain combines TRBV12-3 or TRBV12-4 with TRBJ1-1, with D uncertain. The V end lost 5 bases, the J end lost 7 bases, and 14 bases lay between the germline ends. The CDR3 is made up of 13 amino acids. The CDR3 bases are TGTGCCAGCAGTGAACACTCGGGGTATGAAGCTTTCTTT. It encodes CASSEHSGYEAFF.

The chain combines TRBV2 with TRBJ2-7; 9 positions agree with TRBD1. This CDR3 has 14 residues. Germline V lookup: CDR1 SNHLY, CDR2 FYNNEI. Trimming removed 6 bases from V and 2 bases from J; junction bases left unmatched: 5. DNA of the CDR3: TGTGCCAGCAGCGGACAGGGGCGCCCCTACGAGCAGTACTTC. Translated, it gives CASSGQGRPYEQYF. Full variable domain (rest looked up from reference TRBV2 and TRBJ2-7): EPEVTQTPSHQVTQMGQEVILRCVPISNHLYFYWYRQILGQKVEFLVSFYNNEISEKSEIFDDQFSVERPDGSNFTLKIRSTKLEDSAMYFCASSGQGRPYEQYFGPGTRLTVT.

This clone was observed a few times. V is TRBV10-3 and J is TRBJ1-1; 7 bases line up with TRBD1. The germline V gene encodes CDR1 ENHRY and CDR2 SYGVKD. Losses at the gene ends were 5 bases for V and 3 bases for J; bases not matched to a gene: 6. The CDR3 is 14 residues long. The CDR3 DNA follows: TGTGCCATCAGTCAGACAGGGACGGACACTGAAGCTTTCTTT. Amino acid sequence: CAISQTGTDTEAFF.